The 9 T cell receptor beta chains in this list originate from one sample, sequenced in a study of sequential checkpoint blockade in melanoma. This sample's treatment: randomized to nivolumab then ipilimumab (arm A) or the reverse (arm B). Some clones are missing from TCRdb's copy, which holds only in-frame ones; the method was immunoSEQ multiplex PCR. The sample lists some 7,000 clones; 23% were seen once. Sequenced material: tumor tissue (inferred from file names), taken from a patient given nivolumab and ipilimumab in sequence. The receptors stem from a human donor with melanoma.

This clone appeared once. The chain combines TRBV10-1 with TRBJ1-3; D unclear. This CDR3 is 15 amino acids long. Trimming pared 0 bases from V and 4 bases from J, leaving 10 bases between. CDR1 and CDR2 from the germline V gene are WNHNN and SYGVQD (reference sequence). Here the CDR3 reads CASSESRRPGNTIYF. Written as DNA, the CDR3 is TGCGCCAGCAGTGAGTCAAGAAGACCAGGAAACACCATATATTTT.

This rearrangement joins TRBV6-8 to TRBJ2-3, with D hard to call. CDR3 length: 12 amino acids. CDR1 and CDR2 from the germline V gene are MNHGY and SAAAGT. V gave up 7 bases and J gave up 0 bases, with 5 bases separating them. The CDR3 here is CASTRSTDTQYF. The CDR3 DNA sequence: TGTGCCAGCACGCGGAGCACAGATACGCAGTATTTT.

This sequence joins TRBV7-6 and TRBJ2-3; 8 nucleotides align to TRBD2. This CDR3 is built from 15 residues. V was pared by 1 base and J by 0 bases, with 0 bases of the junction left unmatched. CDR1 and CDR2 from the germline V gene are SGHVS and FNYEAQ. Here the CDR3 DNA reads TGTGCCAGCAGCTTAGAGCGGGGGAGCACAGATACGCAGTATTTT. This gives the protein CASSLERGSTDTQYF.

The chain joins TRBV10-2 to TRBJ2-1, with 9 bases lining up with TRBD2. CDR3 length: 16 amino acids. V gave up 3 bases and J gave up 8 bases; unmatched junction bases: 11. Germline V gene sequence: CDR1 WSHSY, CDR2 SAAADI. The CDR3 DNA reads TGCGCCAGCAGTGATCTGGCGGGAGGGCCGGCGGATGAGCAGTTCTTC. Protein product: CASSDLAGGPADEQFF.

This clone was seen a handful of times. J is TRBJ2-1 and V is TRBV28; tentative D call: TRBD2 (7 bases). Germline CDR1 MDHEN, CDR2 SYDVKM. The CDR3 is 16 residues long. V lost 2 bases and J lost 6, with 17 bases in between. CDR3 DNA: TGTGCCAGCAGTTTAGGAGGGGGGGGTCTTGCCAATGAGCAGTTCTTC. Residues: CASSLGGGGLANEQFF. Variable domain in full (rest from reference TRBV28 and TRBJ2-1): DVKVTQSSRYLVKRTGEKVFLECVQDMDHENMFWYRQDPGLGLRLIYFSYDVKMKEKGDIPEGYSVSREKKERFSLILESASTNQTSMYLCASSLGGGGLANEQFFGPGTRLTVL.

This clone was seen only a few times. The chain couples TRBV30 to TRBJ1-4; 9 positions agree with TRBD1. Trimming cost V 4 bases and J 12 bases; bases outside gene matches: 6. The CDR3 is 12 amino acids. Per germline, CDR1 GTSNPN and CDR2 SVGIG (reference sequence). CDR3 in amino acids: CAWNLDRGELFF. Written as DNA, the CDR3 is TGTGCCTGGAATCTGGACAGGGGCGAACTGTTTTTT.

This rearrangement joins TRBV19 to TRBJ2-1; D remains unclear. V lost 6 bases to trimming and J lost 0 bases, with 12 bases between them. In germline, CDR1 is LNHDA, CDR2 SQIVND (reference sequence). There are 15 residues in the CDR3. The CDR3 here is CASRGSRSSYNEQFF. The CDR3 nucleotides are TGTGCCAGTAGGGGGTCCAGGAGCTCCTACAATGAGCAGTTCTTC.

The sample holds many counts of this clone. The chain employs TRBV11-3 and TRBJ2-2, with unresolved D. The CDR3 runs to 14 residues. V was shortened by 0 bases and J by 2 bases, with 4 bases between the two germline ends. CDR1 SGHNT and CDR2 YENEEA come from the germline V gene. The CDR3 sequence: CASSLDGNTGELFF. CDR3 coding DNA: TGTGCCAGCAGCTTAGATGGCAACACCGGGGAGCTGTTTTTT.

The chain uses TRBV5-1 and TRBJ2-7; 8 bases are shared with TRBD1. The CDR3 consists of 14 residues. The germline V gene encodes CDR1 SGHRS and CDR2 YFSETQ. V was pared by 0 bases and J by 2 bases, with 1 base of the junction left unmatched. The CDR3 loop reads CASSLGTGPYEQYV. The CDR3 DNA sequence: TGCGCCAGCAGCTTGGGGACAGGGCCCTACGAGCAGTACGTC.